These 24 T cell receptor beta chains share one sample of origin, sequenced in a study of T cells in Graves' hyperthyroidism and ophthalmopathy. RNA transcripts served as the template for amplifying TCR beta CDR3 regions. TCR CDR3 underwent first-round RT-PCR with the HTBI primer set. TCRdb ran MiXCR on the multiplex PCR reads and lists one entry per CDR3 protein. The table records some 400,000 distinct CDR3 sequences, approximately 13% of them present only once. Source material: blood. The receptor set was obtained from a man under 40 with Graves' hyperthyroidism that later progressed to Graves' ophthalmopathy.

This clonotype was recorded a few times. The chain links TRBV19 to TRBJ1-5, with D maybe TRBD1 (5 bases). V lost 3 bases, J lost 4 bases, and 13 bases lay in between. This CDR3 spans 15 amino acids. From germline, CDR1 is LNHDA and CDR2 SQIVND (reference sequence). The CDR3 coding sequence is TGTGCCAGTAGTATGGTTCGGGGGGGAAATCAGCCCCAGCATTTT. Protein product: CASSMVRGGNQPQHF.

This clonotype was detected ten times or more. This chain links TRBV20-1 with TRBJ1-5; no definite D call. Trimming took off 6 bases at V and 7 bases at J, with 19 bases between the two ends. Germline V gene data show CDR1 as DFQATT and CDR2 as SNEGSKA (reference sequence). This CDR3 contains 14 residues. CDR3 amino acids: CSAPQGNVGQPQHF. As DNA, the CDR3 is TGCAGTGCCCCGCAAGGTAACGTCGGGCAGCCCCAGCATTTT.

This clonotype was counted between two and nine times. The CDR3 protein is CATSRDQGTSGAGELFF. CDR3 DNA: TGTGCCACCAGCAGAGATCAGGGTACTAGCGGGGCCGGGGAGCTGTTTTTT. The V gene is TRBV15, the J gene TRBJ2-2, with TRBD2 matching over 10 bases. Germline V CDR1 and CDR2: LNHNV, YYDKDF (reference sequence). Trimming took 0 bases from V and 6 from J; bases not matched to a gene: 7. CDR3 length: 17 residues.

The sample holds many counts of this clonotype. The rearrangement uses TRBV2 and TRBJ1-1; TRBD1 aligns across 7 bases. After removal of 6 bases from V and 3 bases from J, the junction contained 7 bases not matched to a gene. Germline V gene lookup returns CDR1 SNHLY and CDR2 FYNNEI. The CDR3 covers 14 residues. The CDR3: CASSRGSWDTEAFF. The CDR3 nucleotides read TGTGCCAGCAGCAGGGGGAGCTGGGACACTGAAGCTTTCTTT. Combining the CDR3 with reference TRBV2 and TRBJ1-1 gives the whole variable domain EPEVTQTPSHQVTQMGQEVILRCVPISNHLYFYWYRQILGQKVEFLVSFYNNEISEKSEIFDDQFSVERPDGSNFTLKIRSTKLEDSAMYFCASSRGSWDTEAFFGQGTRLTVV.

The rearrangement joins TRBV5-5 to TRBJ1-2; D is unclear. Germline-derived CDR1 and CDR2 are SGHKS and YYEKEE (reference sequence). The CDR3 sequence is 16 residues long. V was shortened by 0 bases and J by 1 base, with 13 bases between the two germline ends. CDR3 amino acids: CASSLDQARFNYGYTF. In DNA form, the CDR3 reads TGTGCCAGCAGCTTGGATCAGGCCCGATTTAACTATGGCTACACCTTC. The full variable domain, rest sourced from reference TRBV5-5 and TRBJ1-2, is DAGVTQSPTHLIKTRGQQVTLRCSPISGHKSVSWYQQVLGQGPQFIFQYYEKEERGRGNFPDRFSARQFPNYSSELNVNALLLGDSALYLCASSLDQARFNYGYTFGSGTRLTVV.

J is TRBJ2-3 and V is TRBV6-1, with 15 bases lining up with TRBD2. The germline CDR1 and CDR2 sequences are MNHNS and SASEGT. This CDR3 contains 18 residues. V shed 4 bases, J shed 4 bases, and the junction held 9 bases outside the gene matches. The CDR3 sequence: CASSATGTSGGISDTQYF. The CDR3 nucleotides are TGTGCCAGCAGTGCAACCGGGACTAGCGGGGGGATCTCAGATACGCAGTATTTT.

This clonotype was counted a few times. The chain joins TRBV3-1 to TRBJ1-1, with D uncertain. The V and J ends lost 6 bases and 6 bases respectively, with 14 bases between them. This CDR3 spans 13 amino acids. Germline CDR1 LGHDT, CDR2 YNNKEL (reference sequence). The CDR3 loop reads CASSRVVGAEAFF. The DNA for the CDR3 is TGTGCCAGCAGTCGGGTTGTCGGTGCTGAAGCTTTCTTT. The full variable domain, completed using reference TRBV3-1 and TRBJ1-1, is DTAVSQTPKYLVTQMGNDKSIKCEQNLGHDTMYWYKQDSKKFLKIMFSYNNKELIINETVPNRFSPKSPDKAHLNLHINSLELGDSAVYFCASSRVVGAEAFFGQGTRLTVV.

There are many counts of this clonotype. The V and J genes are TRBV6-5 and TRBJ2-5; 8 nucleotides match TRBD2. V gave up 0 bases and J gave up 2 bases; unmatched junction bases: 5. CDR3 size: 16 residues. Germline CDR1 is MNHEY and CDR2 is SVGAGI. CDR3 in amino acids: CASSYSRTSWQETQYF. CDR3 DNA sequence: TGTGCCAGCAGTTACTCCCGGACTAGCTGGCAAGAGACCCAGTACTTC.

This clonotype has a count of ten or more. The rearrangement joins TRBV28 to TRBJ1-3, with a weak D call TRBD1 (5 bases). Trimming shortened V by 6 bases and J by 4 bases, and 19 bases separated the two germline ends. Germline V gene data show CDR1 as MDHEN and CDR2 as SYDVKM. This CDR3 has 16 amino acids. The CDR3 spells CASSNGGGGYGNTIYF. The CDR3 bases are TGTGCCAGCAGCAATGGGGGGGGGGGATACGGAAACACCATATATTTT.

At least ten counts were recorded for this clonotype. The genes are TRBV18 and TRBJ1-5, with 9 bases matching TRBD1. The CDR3 covers 15 residues. Trimming cost V 0 bases and J 6 bases; bases outside gene matches: 3. Per germline, CDR1 KGHSH and CDR2 LQKENI. The CDR3 loop is CASSPPGQGPQPQHF. The CDR3 DNA reads TGTGCCAGCTCACCACCGGGACAGGGACCTCAGCCCCAGCATTTT.

This clonotype was seen at least ten times. The chain combines TRBV5-1 with TRBJ2-3; D call uncertain. The CDR3 consists of 15 residues. V was pared by 0 bases and J by 4 bases, with 12 bases between. Germline CDR1 reads SGHRS; CDR2 reads YFSETQ. In DNA, the CDR3 is TGCGCCAGCAGCTTGGACGGTCTACAATCAGATACGCAGTATTTT. It encodes CASSLDGLQSDTQYF. Combining the CDR3 with reference TRBV5-1 and TRBJ2-3 gives the whole variable domain KAGVTQTPRYLIKTRGQQVTLSCSPISGHRSVSWYQQTPGQGLQFLFEYFSETQRNKGNFPGRFSGRQFSNSRSEMNVSTLELGDSALYLCASSLDGLQSDTQYFGPGTRLTVL.

This clonotype was seen a few times. The rearrangement links TRBV6-1 to TRBJ2-7, with D perhaps matching TRBD2 (6 bases). V was pared by 5 bases and J by 3 bases, with 17 bases between. CDR1 is MNHNS and CDR2 is SASEGT in the germline V gene. The CDR3 runs to 15 residues. The CDR3 loop reads CASSLRGGNRYEQYF. CDR3 nucleotides: TGTGCCAGCAGTCTCCGTGGGGGGAACCGCTACGAGCAGTACTTC.

The genes are TRBV18 and TRBJ1-3; D gene uncertain. CDR3 size: 16 residues. Germline assignment: CDR1 KGHSH and CDR2 LQKENI. V lost 4 bases and J lost 0, with 13 bases in between. DNA for the CDR3: TGTGCCAGCTCACTCTCTTTCAGCTTCTCTGGAAACACCATATATTTT. This sequence encodes CASSLSFSFSGNTIYF.

The table lists this clonotype with many counts. The rearrangement joins TRBV28 to TRBJ2-7; TRBD1 matches 8 bases. Per germline, CDR1 MDHEN and CDR2 SYDVKM. This CDR3 region has 13 residues. V lost 4 bases to trimming and J lost 3 bases; unmatched junction nucleotides: 2. CDR3 bases: TGTGCCAGCAGTTACGGACAGGGCTACGAGCAGTACTTC. Encoded protein: CASSYGQGYEQYF.

About this clonotype: A read error may be the cause here, since a much bigger clone is one base away. CDR3 sequence (DNA): TGTGCCATCGGTGAGACTAGCGGGGTTATTGAGCAGTTCTTC. Translating gives CAIGETSGVIEQFF. The chain recombines TRBV10-3 with TRBJ2-1; 11 bases map to TRBD2. Germline CDR1 and CDR2: ENHRY and SYGVKD. There are 14 residues in the CDR3.

This clonotype was picked up many times. V gene TRBV2 combines with J gene TRBJ2-3, with D perhaps matching TRBD2 (5 bases). Deletions cut 3 bases from V and 14 bases from J, with 12 bases between. This CDR3 has 11 amino acids. Germline CDR1 is SNHLY and CDR2 is FYNNEI. The CDR3 loop is CASSEEAKAYF. DNA for the CDR3: TGTGCCAGCAGTGAGGAGGCCAAGGCGTATTTT. The whole variable domain, remainder taken from reference TRBV2 and TRBJ2-3, is EPEVTQTPSHQVTQMGQEVILRCVPISNHLYFYWYRQILGQKVEFLVSFYNNEISEKSEIFDDQFSVERPDGSNFTLKIRSTKLEDSAMYFCASSEEAKAYFGPGTRLTVL.

This clonotype was seen more than once but under ten times. The rearrangement links TRBV7-2 to TRBJ2-5, with 7 positions matching TRBD1. Germline assignment: CDR1 SGHTA and CDR2 FQGNSA. V lost 5 bases to trimming and J lost 5 bases; unmatched junction nucleotides: 5. This CDR3 spans 13 amino acids. CDR3 bases: TGTGCCAGCAGCAGGGGGCGTCCGGAGACCCAGTACTTC. Protein sequence: CASSRGRPETQYF.

This clonotype was counted only a few times. V gene TRBV20-1 combines with J gene TRBJ2-7; D unclear. The germline CDR1 and CDR2 sequences are DFQATT and SNEGSKA (reference sequence). Trimming pared 0 bases from V and 7 bases from J, leaving 16 bases between. CDR3 length equals 14 residues. Here the CDR3 reads CSAREGGLLREQYF. In nucleotides, the CDR3 is TGCAGTGCTAGAGAGGGCGGCCTTCTACGGGAGCAGTACTTC.

This clonotype was recorded many times. The chain has TRBV6-1 and TRBJ2-7, with TRBD1 matching 10 bases. The CDR3 spans 16 residues. Germline CDR1 is MNHNS and CDR2 is SASEGT. J lost 6 bases, V lost 5 bases, and 13 bases had no gene match. For the CDR3, the DNA is TGTGCCAGCAGTTCCCACCGGGACAGGGGAGTCGGCGAGCAGTACTTC. This sequence encodes CASSSHRDRGVGEQYF.

This chain joins TRBV3-1 and TRBJ2-3; D unclear. The V gene's germline CDR1 is LGHDT and CDR2 YNNKEL (reference sequence). The CDR3 is 15 residues long. The V gene lost 0 bases and the J gene lost 0 bases, with 7 bases spanning the gap. Here the CDR3 reads CASSQESASTDTQYF. CDR3 bases: TGTGCCAGCAGCCAAGAGTCCGCAAGCACAGATACGCAGTATTTT.

This clonotype has at least ten counts. This chain links TRBV6-1 with TRBJ2-1, with 9 bases fitting TRBD1. Germline CDR1 and CDR2: MNHNS and SASEGT. With 5 bases clipped from V and 8 bases from J, the junction kept 19 bases outside the gene matches. The CDR3 consists of 18 residues. As DNA, the CDR3 is TGTGCCAGCAGTTACCATCCCCCCGACAGGGGGAGTTTGGATGAGCAGTTCTTC. Protein product: CASSYHPPDRGSLDEQFF.

This chain joins TRBV7-3 and TRBJ1-1; TRBD1 is a possible D gene (6 bases). This CDR3 has 12 residues. V dropped 2 bases and J dropped 7 bases, with 8 bases sitting between them. Germline assignment: CDR1 SGHTA and CDR2 FQGTGA. The CDR3, as DNA: TGTGCCAGCAGCTTACGAGGGGGTGAAGCTTTCTTT. Translation: CASSLRGGEAFF.

This clonotype turned up a few times. This chain uses TRBV12-3 or TRBV12-4 with TRBJ2-2; D ambiguous. Between the trimmed V and J ends, which lost 5 bases and 3 bases, there was a span of 10 bases. The CDR3 consists of 14 residues. The CDR3 reads CASSLQSHTGELFF. The CDR3 region has the DNA TGTGCCAGCAGTCTTCAATCTCACACCGGGGAGCTGTTTTTT.

This clonotype was counted a few times. The rearrangement uses TRBV5-1 and TRBJ2-5, with 15 positions matching TRBD2. With V trimmed by 0 bases and J by 4 bases, 4 bases remained unmatched. This CDR3 contains 17 residues. In germline, CDR1 is SGHRS, CDR2 YFSETQ. The CDR3 loop reads CASSLGTSGGARETQYF. In DNA, the CDR3 is TGCGCCAGCAGCTTGGGGACTAGCGGGGGGGCCCGAGAGACCCAGTACTTC.